Listed below are T cell receptor beta chains from one sample, sequenced in a study of shared clonotypes between healthy human individuals. The method was immunoSEQ multiplex PCR; TCRdb's version includes in-frame clones alone and lacks a portion of them. Here the sample spans around 1 million clones, approximately 76% being singletons. The specimen sequenced was memory CD4+ T cells sorted from blood. Receptors were obtained from a man aged 18 to 29 in good health. Each CDR3 is given with its conserved first and last residue. D genes are given only for firm matches. Some rows have no size entry. The others give once, few or many, or a class for an expanded clone.

V gene	J gene	clone size	D gene	CDR3 DNA	CDR3 protein
TRBV2	TRBJ1-2	NA	NA	TGTGCCAGCAGTGGGGACATTAACTATGGCTACACCTTC	CASSGDINYGYTF
TRBV19	TRBJ2-7	NA	NA	TGTGCCAGTAGTAAGACCACCTCCTCCTACGAGCAGTACTTC	CASSKTTSSYEQYF
TRBV2	TRBJ2-3	NA	TRBD2	TGTGCCAGCAGCTTACGGACTAGCGGGAGTACAGATACGCAGTATTTT	CASSLRTSGSTDTQYF
TRBV11-2	TRBJ2-7	NA	TRBD2	TGTGCCAGCAGCTTAGGACTAGCTCGAGACGAGCAGTACTTC	CASSLGLARDEQYF
TRBV30	TRBJ1-2	NA	NA	TGTGCCTGTCCCAGGGACCGAAACTATGGCTACACCTTC	CACPRDRNYGYTF
TRBV18	TRBJ2-7	NA	NA	TGTGCCAGCTCACCAAGGAATTCGGGTTCCTACGAGCAGTACTTC	CASSPRNSGSYEQYF
TRBV2	TRBJ2-5	once	TRBD2	TGTGCCAGCAGCCCAACTAGCGGGACGGAGACCCAGTACTTC	CASSPTSGTETQYF
TRBV9	TRBJ2-7	NA	TRBD1	TGTGCCAGCAGCGTAAAGGACGGACAGGCAAGCGGGCAGTACTTC	CASSVKDGQASGQYF
TRBV7-3	TRBJ2-3	NA	NA	TGTGCCAGCAGCCTCCTAGGGGGGGCAGATACGCAGTATTTT	CASSLLGGADTQYF
TRBV29-1	TRBJ1-2	NA	NA	TGCAGCGTTGAGGGGCCAGGGACCTATGGCTACACCTTC	CSVEGPGTYGYTF
TRBV7-9	TRBJ1-2	NA	NA	TGTGCCAGCAGCTTAGAGGGCTACACCTTC	CASSLEGYTF
TRBV9	TRBJ2-5	NA	NA	TGTGCCAGCAGCGCCTTAAAAGAGGGGGAGACCCAGTACTTC	CASSALKEGETQYF
TRBV27	TRBJ1-4	NA	TRBD1	TGTGCCAGCAGTTTATCAATGACAGGGGCCGCGGGAAAACTGTTTTTT	CASSLSMTGAAGKLFF
TRBV7-2	TRBJ2-2	NA	TRBD2	TGTGCCAGCAGCCCCGGGAGGGCTTGGGGCGGGGAGCTGTTTTTT	CASSPGRAWGGELFF
TRBV7-2	TRBJ1-6	NA	TRBD1	TGTGCCAGCAGCTTCACAGGGGGCGGGGGTTCACCCCTCCACTTT	CASSFTGGGGSPLHF
TRBV5-4	TRBJ1-4	NA	NA	TGTGCCAGCAGCTTGGGAATCCAACCCAATGAAAAACTGTTTTTT	CASSLGIQPNEKLFF
TRBV2	TRBJ2-5	NA	NA	TGTGCCAGCAGTGCCCAGGAGAGGGGGACCCAGTACTTC	CASSAQERGTQYF
TRBV5-1	TRBJ2-7	NA	TRBD2	TGCGCCAGCAGCTCAACCGGGACTAGCCACGAGCAGTACTTC	CASSSTGTSHEQYF
TRBV4-3	TRBJ1-2	many	TRBD1	TGCGCCAGCAGCCAACAGGGGGATTATGGCTACACCTTC	CASSQQGDYGYTF
TRBV19	TRBJ1-1	few	NA	TGTGCCAGTAGCCCCTCCGGGGTTGAAGCTTTCTTT	CASSPSGVEAFF
TRBV16	TRBJ2-1	NA	NA	TGTGCCAGCAGCCAAGGGGGGGCCGGCTACAATGAGCAGTTCTTC	CASSQGGAGYNEQFF
TRBV7-6	TRBJ2-7	NA	NA	TGTGCCAGCAGCTTAGGGGCAGGGGCCAGCTACGAGCAGTACTTC	CASSLGAGASYEQYF
TRBV6-1	TRBJ2-7	NA	NA	TGTGCCAGCAGTCAAATTCCGGGCTATCCCTACGAGCAGTACTTC	CASSQIPGYPYEQYF
TRBV2	TRBJ1-6	NA	NA	TGTGCCAGCAGTGAGGTCAGGGGTTCACCCCTCCACTTT	CASSEVRGSPLHF
TRBV6-5	TRBJ1-1	NA	NA	TGTGCCATCAGTGTGGTCCAGAACACTGAAGCTTTCTTT	CAISVVQNTEAFF
TRBV5-1	TRBJ2-1	NA	NA	TGCGCCAGCAGCCACCGGGACAATACCTACAATGAGCAGTTCTTC	CASSHRDNTYNEQFF
TRBV28	TRBJ1-5	few	NA	TGTGCCAGCAGTTTAGGTACGCCCAATCAGCCCCAGCATTTT	CASSLGTPNQPQHF
TRBV7-2	TRBJ2-7	NA	NA	TGTGCCAGCAGCTACTATTACGAGCAGTACTTC	CASSYYYEQYF
TRBV10-3	TRBJ1-2	NA	NA	TGTGCCATCAGTGGGCAGTCTTATGGCTACACCTTC	CAISGQSYGYTF
TRBV6-1	TRBJ1-3	NA	NA	TGTGCCAGCGCCTATTCCCAGGGAAACGGAAACACCATATATTTT	CASAYSQGNGNTIYF
TRBV5-4	TRBJ1-1	NA	NA	TGTGCCAGCAGCTCTCCCGGGGCAGGAAACATGAACACTGAAGCTTTCTTT	CASSSPGAGNMNTEAFF
TRBV30	TRBJ1-3	NA	TRBD1	TGTGCCTGGCGACAGGGGTCTGGAAACACCATATATTTT	CAWRQGSGNTIYF
TRBV9	TRBJ2-1	few	TRBD2	TGTGCCAGCAGCGTCGTACTAGCGGGAGTAAGTGAGCAGTTCTTC	CASSVVLAGVSEQFF
TRBV28	TRBJ1-2	NA	NA	TGTGCCAGCAGTTTAAGCGGCTATGGCTACACCTTC	CASSLSGYGYTF
TRBV12-1	TRBJ1-1	few	NA	TGTGCCAGCAGCTTTGGACTGAACACTGAAGCTTTCTTT	CASSFGLNTEAFF
TRBV19	TRBJ1-1	NA	TRBD1	TGTGCCAGTAGTGAACAGGGGTTTTGGTCTGAAGCTTTCTTT	CASSEQGFWSEAFF
TRBV28	TRBJ2-1	NA	NA	TGTGCCAGCAGCCAAAACTTGGGTGAGCAGTTCTTC	CASSQNLGEQFF
TRBV9	TRBJ2-5	once	NA	TGTGCCAGCAGCGCCCGAGACAGGCAAGAGACCCAGTACTTC	CASSARDRQETQYF
TRBV5-1	TRBJ2-1	many	TRBD2	TGCGCCAGCAGCACCGGGGGGTCCAATGAGCAGTTCTTC	CASSTGGSNEQFF
TRBV4-1	TRBJ1-5	few	NA	TGCGCCAGCAGCCAAGATGGGGGTCGAAGCCAGCCCCAGCATTTT	CASSQDGGRSQPQHF